Below are 24 T cell receptor beta chains sequenced from a single sample in a study of blood T cell repertoires in COVID-19. Assay used: immunoSEQ multiplex PCR; TCRdb lists only in-frame clones, some missing. The sample has 150,000 to 200,000 clones, less than 90% seen once. The sequencing input was peripheral blood. Receptors originate from a woman aged 55-69 years with COVID-19, enrolled during active disease.

The chain combines TRBV27 with TRBJ2-1; no clear D gene. Germline values: CDR1 MNHEY, CDR2 SMNVEV (reference sequence). The germline V and J ends were trimmed by 1 base and 7 bases, with 14 bases remaining between them. This CDR3 is built from 15 residues. CDR3 protein: CASSLYALRVNEQFF. CDR3 bases: TGTGCCAGCAGTTTATACGCCCTCCGCGTGAATGAGCAGTTCTTC.

The rearrangement uses TRBV5-1 and TRBJ2-2; D is possibly TRBD2 (5 bases). Trimming left V 7 bases short and J 7 bases short, with 14 bases between. From germline, CDR1 is SGHRS and CDR2 YFSETQ. The CDR3 totals 13 residues. The CDR3 nucleotides are TGCGCCAGCTTCGGGGTCTTGAACGGGGAGCTGTTTTTT. Translated, it gives CASFGVLNGELFF.

CDR3 sequence reads: CASSHGQNQPQHF. CDR3 in DNA: TGCGCCAGCAGCCACGGACAGAATCAGCCCCAGCATTTT. The chain combines TRBV5-1 with TRBJ1-5; TRBD1 might be the D (6 bases). Germline V gene data show CDR1 as SGHRS and CDR2 as YFSETQ. Trimming stripped 4 bases from V and 4 bases from J, with 9 bases between. This CDR3 has 13 amino acids.

This sequence joins TRBV7-8 and TRBJ1-4, with 10 bases lining up with TRBD1. The CDR3 sequence is 17 residues long. V gave up 4 bases and J gave up 2 bases; unmatched junction bases: 7. From germline, CDR1 is SGHVS and CDR2 FQNEAQ. In DNA, the CDR3 is TGTGCCAGCAGCTCAGGCGGGACAGGGGCTACTAATGAAAAACTGTTTTTT. As protein: CASSSGGTGATNEKLFF.

The J gene is TRBJ1-5, the V gene TRBV4-3, with D possibly being TRBD1 (6 bases). Germline V gives CDR1 LGHNA, CDR2 YSLEER. Trimming stripped 0 bases from V and 6 bases from J, with 12 bases between. This CDR3 has 15 residues. As DNA, the CDR3 is TGCGCCAGCAGCCAAGAGAACAGGGTGGGTCAGCCCCAGCATTTT. This sequence encodes CASSQENRVGQPQHF.

The chain links TRBV9 to TRBJ1-5, with D perhaps matching TRBD1 (5 bases). The CDR3 runs 15 residues. Germline V gene lookup returns CDR1 SGDLS and CDR2 YYNGEE. V shed 0 bases and J shed 1 base, with 8 bases lying between them. Here the CDR3 DNA reads TGTGCCAGCAGCGTAGCGGGGGTCAGCAATCAGCCCCAGCATTTT. Its protein product is CASSVAGVSNQPQHF.

The chain combines TRBV27 with TRBJ1-5; a weak D match, TRBD1 (5 bases). V lost 5 bases to trimming and J lost 2 bases, with 13 bases between them. The CDR3 has 15 residues. Germline V gene sequence: CDR1 MNHEY, CDR2 SMNVEV (reference sequence). CDR3 nucleotides: TGTGCCAGCAGTGACCTACAGGTCGGCAATCAGCCCCAGCATTTT. It yields the protein CASSDLQVGNQPQHF.

J is TRBJ2-4 and V is TRBV27, with TRBD2 identical over 8 bases. The ends lost 7 bases at V and 1 base at J; junction bases unmatched: 15. Germline lookup yields CDR1 MNHEY and CDR2 SMNVEV (reference sequence). This CDR3 is built from 18 residues. DNA for the CDR3: TGTGCCAGCACCACACTGGGGCGGGGCGGGAGGGCCAAAAACATTCAGTACTTC. Translating gives CASTTLGRGGRAKNIQYF.

The V gene is TRBV11-3, the J gene TRBJ2-5; TRBD1 matches at 10 bases. The CDR3 has 15 amino acids. The germline gives CDR1 SGHNT, CDR2 YENEEA. J gave up 4 bases and V 2 bases, and 4 bases lay outside the gene matches. The DNA of the CDR3 is TGTGCCAGCAGCTTAAGACAGGGGGCGAGAGAGACCCAGTACTTC. It specifies CASSLRQGARETQYF. The variable domain in full, completed from reference TRBV11-3 and TRBJ2-5, reads EAGVVQSPRYKIIEKKQPVAFWCNPISGHNTLYWYLQNLGQGPELLIRYENEEAVDDSQLPKDRFSAERLKGVDSTLKIQPAELGDSAVYLCASSLRQGARETQYFGPGTRLLVL.

This sequence joins TRBV20-1 and TRBJ1-2; 7 positions agree with TRBD1. Germline V gene lookup returns CDR1 DFQATT and CDR2 SNEGSKA (reference sequence). The CDR3 runs 9 residues. The CDR3 region is CTQGYGYTF. In DNA, the CDR3 is TGCACACAGGGGTATGGCTACACCTTC.

The V and J genes are TRBV27 and TRBJ1-6; 10 bases match TRBD1. This CDR3 is built from 15 residues. Looked up from germline, CDR1 is MNHEY and CDR2 is SMNVEV (reference sequence). The V segment lost 0 bases and the J segment 8 bases; nucleotides outside the gene matches: 1. The CDR3 is CASSLSGTGDSPLHF. The CDR3 nucleotides are TGTGCCAGCAGTTTATCCGGGACAGGGGATTCACCCCTCCACTTT.

The sample holds one count of this clone. The chain recombines TRBV28 with TRBJ2-2, with D possibly being TRBD1 (5 bases). Trimming cost V 6 bases and J 2 bases, with 10 bases left between them. The germline V gene has CDR1 MDHEN and CDR2 SYDVKM. The CDR3 runs 14 residues. In DNA, the CDR3 is TGTGCCAGCAGCCCCGGACATAACACCGGGGAGCTGTTTTTT. Translated, it gives CASSPGHNTGELFF.

This chain joins TRBV20-1 and TRBJ2-1; D gene unclear. V lost 1 base, J lost 7 bases, and 5 bases lay in between. The CDR3 runs 11 residues. The germline gives CDR1 DFQATT, CDR2 SNEGSKA (reference sequence). CDR3 sequence reads: CSARVLNEQFF. The CDR3 DNA reads as TGCAGTGCTAGAGTTCTGAATGAGCAGTTCTTC.

On this clone itself: The sample contains more than one DNA sequence encoding this CDR3. The rearrangement links TRBV5-1 to TRBJ1-5, with TRBD1 matching 8 bases. The CDR3 has 14 amino acids. Per germline, CDR1 SGHRS and CDR2 YFSETQ. Trimming removed 4 bases from V and 4 bases from J; junction bases left unmatched: 4. The CDR3 DNA sequence: TGCGCCAGCAGCCGCGGACAGGGTAATCAGCCCCAGCATTTT. Protein product: CASSRGQGNQPQHF.

This clone has just one count. This sequence joins TRBV5-4 and TRBJ1-2; D gene ambiguous. V lost 4 bases and J lost 3, with 19 bases in between. The CDR3 runs 16 residues. Germline V gene sequence: CDR1 SGHNT, CDR2 YYREEE (reference sequence). Here the CDR3 DNA reads TGTGCCAGCAGCCCCCAATCGGGGTCTGTTGACTATGGCTACACCTTC. This sequence encodes CASSPQSGSVDYGYTF. The complete variable domain, with remaining parts taken from reference TRBV5-4 and TRBJ1-2, reads ETGVTQSPTHLIKTRGQQVTLRCSSQSGHNTVSWYQQALGQGPQFIFQYYREEENGRGNFPPRFSGLQFPNYSSELNVNALELDDSALYLCASSPQSGSVDYGYTFGSGTRLTVV.

The chain combines TRBV5-1 with TRBJ2-3; TRBD1 matches 7 bases. Germline CDR1 is SGHRS and CDR2 is YFSETQ. V shed 0 bases, J shed 2 bases, and the junction held 3 bases outside the gene matches. The CDR3 sequence is 15 residues long. CDR3 sequence: CASSLEDRHTDTQYF. DNA of the CDR3: TGCGCCAGCAGCTTGGAGGACAGGCACACAGATACGCAGTATTTT.

The chain employs TRBV20-1 and TRBJ2-1; the match to TRBD2 covers 10 bases. Germline V gene data show CDR1 as DFQATT and CDR2 as SNEGSKA (reference sequence). The CDR3 sequence is 13 residues long. J lost 6 bases, V lost 3 bases, and 2 bases had no gene match. This CDR3 is CSASGLAVNEQFF. The CDR3 nucleotides read TGCAGTGCTAGTGGACTAGCGGTCAATGAGCAGTTCTTC.

The chain has TRBV4-2 and TRBJ2-3; 10 nucleotides line up with TRBD2. The CDR3 is 16 residues long. V shed 0 bases, J shed 0 bases, and the junction held 0 bases outside the gene matches. Germline lookup yields CDR1 LGHNA and CDR2 YNFKEQ. Written as DNA, the CDR3 is TGTGCCAGCAGCCAAGAGACTAGCGGGAGCACAGATACGCAGTATTTT. Translating gives CASSQETSGSTDTQYF.

CDR3 coding DNA: TGTGCCAGCGGAAGCGGGAGGCGCTCCTACGAGCAGTACTTC. This translates into CASGSGRRSYEQYF. The chain employs TRBV6-5 and TRBJ2-7; 9 bases are a match to TRBD2. The CDR3 has 14 residues. The germline V gene has CDR1 MNHEY and CDR2 SVGAGI. Unmatched junction bases numbered 5, after V lost 8 bases and J lost 0 bases.

V is TRBV7-9 and J is TRBJ1-1, with 12 bases aligning to TRBD1. The CDR3 contains 16 residues. Per the germline V gene, CDR1 is SEHNR and CDR2 is FQNEAQ (reference sequence). J gave up 4 bases and V 1 base, and 4 bases lay outside the gene matches. This CDR3 reads CASSLGDRGRVTEAFF. The DNA for the CDR3 is TGTGCCAGCAGCTTAGGGGACAGGGGGCGCGTCACTGAAGCTTTCTTT.

This chain uses TRBV6-5 with TRBJ1-3; TRBD1 is a possible D gene (6 bases). Germline CDR1 reads MNHEY; CDR2 reads SVGAGI. The CDR3 runs to 13 residues. Trimming removed 8 bases at V and 4 bases at J, with 12 bases between. CDR3 region: CASSGTPGNTIYF. The CDR3 bases are TGTGCCAGCTCCGGGACACCCGGAAACACCATATATTTT.

This clone has a handful of counts. V is TRBV28 and J is TRBJ1-6; D not certain. The CDR3 runs 15 residues. Germline lookup yields CDR1 MDHEN and CDR2 SYDVKM. V lost 5 bases, J lost 7 bases, and 15 bases lay in between. In DNA form, the CDR3 reads TGTGCCAGCAGTCCCCCCTGGCCCGGGAATTCACCCCTCCACTTT. Translation gives CASSPPWPGNSPLHF.

This clone was seen only once. The chain is built from TRBV6-2 or TRBV6-3 and TRBJ2-3; TRBD1 matches 8 bases. The CDR3 length is 16 residues. Unmatched junction bases numbered 8, after V lost 5 bases and J lost 1 base. CDR1 is MNHEY and CDR2 is SVGEGT in the germline V gene. The CDR3, as DNA: TGTGCCAGCAGTACCGGACAGGGTGGGGGCACAGATACGCAGTATTTT. It translates to CASSTGQGGGTDTQYF.

V gene TRBV3-1 (or the pseudogene TRBV3-2) combines with J gene TRBJ1-4, with a possible D match to TRBD1 (6 bases). V lost 4 bases, J lost 8 bases, and 14 bases lay in between. Germline V gene lookup returns CDR1 LGHDT and CDR2 YNNKEL (reference sequence). The CDR3 spans 14 residues. CDR3 loop: CASSPSGAWEKLFF. CDR3 bases: TGTGCCAGCAGCCCCTCAGGGGCCTGGGAAAAACTGTTTTTT.